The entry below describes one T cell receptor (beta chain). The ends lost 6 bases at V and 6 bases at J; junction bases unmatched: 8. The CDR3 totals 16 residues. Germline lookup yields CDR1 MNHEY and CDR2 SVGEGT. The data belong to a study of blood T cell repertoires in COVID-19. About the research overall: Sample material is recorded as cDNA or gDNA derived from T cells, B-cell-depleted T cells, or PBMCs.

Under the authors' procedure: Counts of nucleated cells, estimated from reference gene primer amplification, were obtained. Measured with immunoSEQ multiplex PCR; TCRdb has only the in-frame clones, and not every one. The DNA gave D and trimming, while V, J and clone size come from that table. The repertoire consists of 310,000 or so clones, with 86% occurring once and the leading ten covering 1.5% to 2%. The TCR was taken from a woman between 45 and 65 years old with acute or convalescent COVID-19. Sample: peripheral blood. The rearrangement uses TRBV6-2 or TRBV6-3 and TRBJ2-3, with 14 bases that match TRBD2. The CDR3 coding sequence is TGTGCCAGCAGCCTGACTAGCGGGAGGGCCCTCGATACGCAGTATTTT. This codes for CASSLTSGRALDTQYF.